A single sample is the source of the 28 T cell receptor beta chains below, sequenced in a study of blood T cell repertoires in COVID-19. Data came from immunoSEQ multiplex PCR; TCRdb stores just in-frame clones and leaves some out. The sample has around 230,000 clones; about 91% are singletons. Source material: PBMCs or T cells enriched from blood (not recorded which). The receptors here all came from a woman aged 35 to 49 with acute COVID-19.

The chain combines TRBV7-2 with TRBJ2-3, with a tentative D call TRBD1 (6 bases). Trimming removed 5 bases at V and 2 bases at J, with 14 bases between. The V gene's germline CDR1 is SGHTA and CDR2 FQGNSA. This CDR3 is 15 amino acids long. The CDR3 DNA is TGTGCCAGCAGCCCCCAGGGGCAGCCCACAGATACGCAGTATTTT. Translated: CASSPQGQPTDTQYF.

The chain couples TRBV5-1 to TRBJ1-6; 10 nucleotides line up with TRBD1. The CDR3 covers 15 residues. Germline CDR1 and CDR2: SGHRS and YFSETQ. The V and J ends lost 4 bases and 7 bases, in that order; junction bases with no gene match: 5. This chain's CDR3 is CASSTDRGRNSPLHF. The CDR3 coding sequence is TGCGCCAGCAGCACGGACAGGGGGAGGAATTCACCCCTCCACTTT.

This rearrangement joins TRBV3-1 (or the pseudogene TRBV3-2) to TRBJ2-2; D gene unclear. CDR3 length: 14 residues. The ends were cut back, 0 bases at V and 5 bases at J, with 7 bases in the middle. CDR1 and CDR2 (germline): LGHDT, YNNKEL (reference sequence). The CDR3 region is CASSQDPRTGELFF. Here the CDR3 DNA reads TGTGCCAGCAGCCAAGATCCGCGGACCGGGGAGCTGTTTTTT.

The CDR3 DNA reads as TGTGCCAGCAGTGTACAGGGGGCAGTCTCTGGCTACACCTTC. Its translation is CASSVQGAVSGYTF. The chain is built from TRBV27 and TRBJ1-2; 9 nucleotides line up with TRBD1. The germline gives CDR1 MNHEY, CDR2 SMNVEV (reference sequence). The CDR3 sequence is 14 residues long. The ends lost 5 bases at V and 7 bases at J; junction bases unmatched: 8.

The CDR3 protein is CASSAGRWDSLGETQYF. The CDR3 bases are TGCGCCAGCAGCGCCGGACGCTGGGACTCCCTGGGAGAGACCCAGTACTTC. The chain employs TRBV5-1 and TRBJ2-5; D might be TRBD2 (6 bases). The V and J ends lost 4 bases and 4 bases respectively, with 23 bases between them. The CDR3 extends over 17 amino acids. Germline V gene sequence: CDR1 SGHRS, CDR2 YFSETQ.

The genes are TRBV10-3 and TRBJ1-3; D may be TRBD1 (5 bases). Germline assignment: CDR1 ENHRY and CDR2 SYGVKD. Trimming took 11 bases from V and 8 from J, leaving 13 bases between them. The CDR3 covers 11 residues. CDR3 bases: TGTGCCTCCCAACAGGTAGACACCATATATTTT. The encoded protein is CASQQVDTIYF.

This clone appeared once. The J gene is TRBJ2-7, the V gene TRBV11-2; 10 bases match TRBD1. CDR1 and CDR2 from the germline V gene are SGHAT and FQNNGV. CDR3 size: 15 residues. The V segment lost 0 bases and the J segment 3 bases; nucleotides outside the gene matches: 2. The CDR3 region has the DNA TGTGCCAGCAGCTTAGAACGGACAGGGGGCTACGAGCAGTACTTC. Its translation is CASSLERTGGYEQYF.

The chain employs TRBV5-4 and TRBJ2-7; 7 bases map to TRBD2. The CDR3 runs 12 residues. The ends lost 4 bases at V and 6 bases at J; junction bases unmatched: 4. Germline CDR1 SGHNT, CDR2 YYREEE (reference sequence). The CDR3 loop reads CASSTPSGEQYF. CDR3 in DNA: TGTGCCAGCAGCACCCCTAGCGGCGAGCAGTACTTC.

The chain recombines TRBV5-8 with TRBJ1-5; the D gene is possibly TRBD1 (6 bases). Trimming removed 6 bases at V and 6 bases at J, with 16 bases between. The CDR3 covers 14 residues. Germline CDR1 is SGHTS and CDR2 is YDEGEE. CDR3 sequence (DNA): TGTGCCAGCACCTCAGCGGGGGGCATTCAGCCCCAGCATTTT. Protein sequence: CASTSAGGIQPQHF.

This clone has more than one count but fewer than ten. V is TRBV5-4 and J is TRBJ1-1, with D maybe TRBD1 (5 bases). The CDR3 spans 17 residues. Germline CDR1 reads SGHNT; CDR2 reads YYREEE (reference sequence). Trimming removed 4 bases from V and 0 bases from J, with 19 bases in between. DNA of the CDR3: TGTGCCAGCAGCCCAGGGCCGACAGCCACACTGAACACTGAAGCTTTCTTT. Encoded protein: CASSPGPTATLNTEAFF.

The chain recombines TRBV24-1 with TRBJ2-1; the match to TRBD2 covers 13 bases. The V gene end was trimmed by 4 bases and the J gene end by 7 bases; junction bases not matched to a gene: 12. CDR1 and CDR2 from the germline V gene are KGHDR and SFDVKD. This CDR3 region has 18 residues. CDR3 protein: CATSDGTSGILRPNEQFF. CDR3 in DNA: TGTGCCACCAGTGACGGGACTAGCGGGATACTGCGTCCAAATGAGCAGTTCTTC.

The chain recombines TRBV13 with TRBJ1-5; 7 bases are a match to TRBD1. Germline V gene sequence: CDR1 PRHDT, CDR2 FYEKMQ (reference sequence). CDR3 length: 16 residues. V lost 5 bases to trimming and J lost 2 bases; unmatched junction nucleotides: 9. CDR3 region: CASSLSGTARNQPQHF. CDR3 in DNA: TGTGCCAGCAGCCTGTCAGGGACAGCGCGCAATCAGCCCCAGCATTTT.

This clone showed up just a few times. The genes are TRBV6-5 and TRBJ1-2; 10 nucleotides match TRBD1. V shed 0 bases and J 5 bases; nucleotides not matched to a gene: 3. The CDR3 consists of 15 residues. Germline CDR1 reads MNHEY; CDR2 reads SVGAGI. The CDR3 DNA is TGTGCCAGCAGTTACTCGACAGGGGGCGCTTATGGCTACACCTTC. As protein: CASSYSTGGAYGYTF.

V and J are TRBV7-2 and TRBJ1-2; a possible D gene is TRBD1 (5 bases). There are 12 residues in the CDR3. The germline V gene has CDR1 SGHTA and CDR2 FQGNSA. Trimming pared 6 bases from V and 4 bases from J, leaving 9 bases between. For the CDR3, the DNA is TGTGCCAGCAGAGACAGTTCCTATGGCTACACCTTC. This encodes CASRDSSYGYTF.

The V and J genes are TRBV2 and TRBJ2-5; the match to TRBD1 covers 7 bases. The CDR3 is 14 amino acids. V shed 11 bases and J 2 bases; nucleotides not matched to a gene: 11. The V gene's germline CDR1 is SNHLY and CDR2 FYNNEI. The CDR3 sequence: CASDRVGIQETQYF. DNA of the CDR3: TGTGCCTCCGACAGGGTTGGGATACAAGAGACCCAGTACTTC.

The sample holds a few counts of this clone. This CDR3 reads CASSQGYIPGELFF. The CDR3 region has the DNA TGTGCCAGCAGCCAGGGCTATATCCCCGGGGAGCTGTTTTTT. The chain carries TRBV11-3 and TRBJ2-2, with D perhaps matching TRBD1 (5 bases). From germline, CDR1 is SGHNT and CDR2 YENEEA. This CDR3 region has 14 residues. Trimming left V 5 bases short and J 6 bases short, with 13 bases between.

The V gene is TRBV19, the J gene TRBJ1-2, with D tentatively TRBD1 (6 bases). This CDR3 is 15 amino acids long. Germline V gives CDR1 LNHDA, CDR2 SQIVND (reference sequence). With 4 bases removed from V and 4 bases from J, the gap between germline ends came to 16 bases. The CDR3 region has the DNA TGTGCCAGTAGTACGGACGGCAGGGGCGGCTATGGCTACACCTTC. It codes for CASSTDGRGGYGYTF.

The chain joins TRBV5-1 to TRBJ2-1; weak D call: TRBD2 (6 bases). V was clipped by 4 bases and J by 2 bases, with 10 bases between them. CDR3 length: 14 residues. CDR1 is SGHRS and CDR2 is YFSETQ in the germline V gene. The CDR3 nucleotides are TGCGCCAGCAGCCGTAGCGGCCCCTACAATGAGCAGTTCTTC. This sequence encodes CASSRSGPYNEQFF.

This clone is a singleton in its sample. CDR3 nucleotide sequence: TGTGCCAGCAGCCGTTCAGGGACCTACAATGAGCAGTTCTTC. It codes for CASSRSGTYNEQFF. The chain is built from TRBV11-2 and TRBJ2-1; TRBD1 might be the D (5 bases). Trimming removed 5 bases from V and 2 bases from J, with 10 bases in between. Germline V gives CDR1 SGHAT, CDR2 FQNNGV. This CDR3 comprises 14 residues.

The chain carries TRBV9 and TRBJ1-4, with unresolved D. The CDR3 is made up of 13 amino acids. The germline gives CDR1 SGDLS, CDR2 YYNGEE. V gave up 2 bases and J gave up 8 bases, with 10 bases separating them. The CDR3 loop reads CASSVNGNEKLFF. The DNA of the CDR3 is TGTGCCAGCAGCGTTAACGGGAACGAAAAACTGTTTTTT. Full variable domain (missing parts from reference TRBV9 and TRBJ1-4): DSGVTQTPKHLITATGQRVTLRCSPRSGDLSVYWYQQSLDQGLQFLIQYYNGEERAKGNILERFSAQQFPDLHSELNLSSLELGDSALYFCASSVNGNEKLFFGSGTQLSVL.

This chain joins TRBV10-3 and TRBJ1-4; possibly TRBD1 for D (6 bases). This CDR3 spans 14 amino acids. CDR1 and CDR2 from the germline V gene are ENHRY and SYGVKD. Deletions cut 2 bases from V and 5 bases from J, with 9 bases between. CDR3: CAISEPDRNEKLFF. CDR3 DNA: TGTGCCATCAGTGAGCCCGACAGGAATGAAAAACTGTTTTTT.

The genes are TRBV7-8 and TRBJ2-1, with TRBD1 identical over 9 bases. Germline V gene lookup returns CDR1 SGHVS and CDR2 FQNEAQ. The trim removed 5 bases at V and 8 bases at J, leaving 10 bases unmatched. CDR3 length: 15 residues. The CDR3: CASSARQGVGDEQFF. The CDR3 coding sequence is TGTGCCAGCAGCGCCAGACAGGGGGTGGGGGATGAGCAGTTCTTC.

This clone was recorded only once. The DNA for the CDR3 is TGTGCCTGGAGTACGGGGGGCCATCAGCCCCAGCATTTT. The encoded protein is CAWSTGGHQPQHF. The J gene is TRBJ1-5, the V gene TRBV30; D perhaps matches TRBD1 (6 bases). Germline CDR1 GTSNPN, CDR2 SVGIG (reference sequence). V dropped 2 bases and J dropped 5 bases, with 10 bases sitting between them. The CDR3 contains 13 residues.

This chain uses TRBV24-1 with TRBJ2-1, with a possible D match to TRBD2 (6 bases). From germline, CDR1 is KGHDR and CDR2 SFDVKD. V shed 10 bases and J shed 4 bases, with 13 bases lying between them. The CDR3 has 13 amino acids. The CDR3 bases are TGTGCCACTCAGGAGGGTCTATACAATGAGCAGTTCTTC. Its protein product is CATQEGLYNEQFF.

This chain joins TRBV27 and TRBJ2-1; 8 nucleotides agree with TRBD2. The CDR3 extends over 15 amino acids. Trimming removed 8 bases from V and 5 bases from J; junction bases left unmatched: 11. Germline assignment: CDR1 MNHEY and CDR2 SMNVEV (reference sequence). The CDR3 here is CASRIRGGQNNEQFF. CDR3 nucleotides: TGTGCCAGCCGAATCCGCGGGGGGCAAAACAATGAGCAGTTCTTC.

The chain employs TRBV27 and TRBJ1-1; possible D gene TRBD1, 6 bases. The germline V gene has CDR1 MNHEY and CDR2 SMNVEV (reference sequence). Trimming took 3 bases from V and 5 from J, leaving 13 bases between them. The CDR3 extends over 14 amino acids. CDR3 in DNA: TGTGCCAGCAGTTTGTCAGGGGTAGGAACTGAAGCTTTCTTT. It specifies CASSLSGVGTEAFF.

The CDR3 region has the DNA TGTGCCAGTAGCCTTGACAGTTCCTATGGCTACACCTTC. Protein product: CASSLDSSYGYTF. This rearrangement joins TRBV19 to TRBJ1-2; perhaps TRBD1 as D (5 bases). Trimming took off 6 bases at V and 4 bases at J, with 12 bases between the two ends. The length of the CDR3 is 13 residues. CDR1 and CDR2 from the germline V gene are LNHDA and SQIVND (reference sequence).

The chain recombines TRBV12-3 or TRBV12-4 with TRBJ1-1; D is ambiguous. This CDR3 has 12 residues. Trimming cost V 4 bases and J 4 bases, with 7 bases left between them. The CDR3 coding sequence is TGTGCCAGCAGTTGGTCCAGCACTGAAGCTTTCTTT. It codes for CASSWSSTEAFF.